This note documents a single TCR beta chain sequence. Both iRepertoire HTBI primers and Arm-PCR of CDR3 regions were used to build the TCR beta libraries. TCRdb recomputed calls from the multiplex PCR reads with MiXCR, one row per CDR3 protein. This sample yields roughly 470,000 distinct CDR3 sequences, of which less than 25% are seen a single time; 7.8% belongs to the top ten. Regarding time point: persistent/refractory GD, antithyroid drugs over 5 years with positive TRAb. PBMC-derived RNA was used for the TCR library. The sample originates from a study of regulatory T cells in long-lasting Graves disease. V was clipped by 3 bases and J by 2 bases, with 6 bases between them. CDR1 and CDR2 (germline): MNHEY, SMNVEV (reference sequence). CDR3 length: 13 residues.

Sequenced here: peripheral blood mononuclear cells (PBMCs), sampled when the disease was refractory, from a patient treated with antithyroid drugs. V is TRBV27 and J is TRBJ2-3; no firm D call. The sequence came from a female donor with Graves disease. CDR3 in amino acids: CASSFRVTDTQYF. The CDR3 DNA follows: TGTGCCAGCAGTTTTAGGGTCACAGATACGCAGTATTTT.